The T cell receptor (beta chain) described here comes from a study of molecular identifiers for immune sequencing clone quantification. Whole-study context: Across replicate runs, RNA obtained from around 20,000 or 100,000 naive CD8 cells was divided into five, with four undergoing sequencing.

Trimming took 7 bases from V and 6 from J; bases not matched to a gene: 15. The CDR3 runs to 15 residues. Germline CDR1 is GTSNPN and CDR2 is SVGIG (reference sequence). This clonotype was detected ten times or more. TCRdb called the PCR reads again in MiXCR, with one record for every CDR3 protein. The repertoire holds 550,000 to 750,000 distinct CDR3 sequences, with around 20% as singletons. The sample was naive CD8+ T cells from blood, with Jurkat cell RNA spiked in. As to subset: FACS-sorted CD8+CD4-CCR7+CD45RA+ naive T cells. The receptor was derived from a human donor in good health. Some libraries in this study had Jurkat cell RNA spiked in. V and J are TRBV30 and TRBJ2-3; 8 nucleotides align to TRBD2. The CDR3 sequence: CASAGSGAPGDTQYF. CDR3 in DNA: TGTGCCTCCGCCGGTAGCGGGGCACCGGGGGATACGCAGTATTTT.